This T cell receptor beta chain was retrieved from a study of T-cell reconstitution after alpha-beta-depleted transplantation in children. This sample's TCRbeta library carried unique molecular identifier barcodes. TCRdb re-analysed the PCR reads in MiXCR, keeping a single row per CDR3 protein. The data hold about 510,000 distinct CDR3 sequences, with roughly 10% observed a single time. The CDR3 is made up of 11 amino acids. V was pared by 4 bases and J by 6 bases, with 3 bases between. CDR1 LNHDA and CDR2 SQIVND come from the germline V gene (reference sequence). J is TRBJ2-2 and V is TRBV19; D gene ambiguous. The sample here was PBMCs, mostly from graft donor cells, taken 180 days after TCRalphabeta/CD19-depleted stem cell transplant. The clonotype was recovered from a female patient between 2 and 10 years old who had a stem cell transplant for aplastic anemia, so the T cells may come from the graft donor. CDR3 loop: CASSRPGELFF. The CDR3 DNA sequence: TGTGCCAGTAGTAGGCCCGGGGAGCTGTTTTTT.